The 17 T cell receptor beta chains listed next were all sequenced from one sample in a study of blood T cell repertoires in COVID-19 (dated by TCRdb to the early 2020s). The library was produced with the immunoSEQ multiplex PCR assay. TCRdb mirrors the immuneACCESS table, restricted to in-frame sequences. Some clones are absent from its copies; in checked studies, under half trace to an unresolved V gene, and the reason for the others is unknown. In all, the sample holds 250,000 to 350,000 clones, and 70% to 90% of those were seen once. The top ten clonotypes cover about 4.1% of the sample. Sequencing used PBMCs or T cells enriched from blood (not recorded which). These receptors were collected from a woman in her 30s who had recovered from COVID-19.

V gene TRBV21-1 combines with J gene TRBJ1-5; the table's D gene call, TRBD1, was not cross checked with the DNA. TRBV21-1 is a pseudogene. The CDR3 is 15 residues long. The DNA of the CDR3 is TGTGCCAGCAGCAAAAAGAGGGGGAGCAATCAGCCCCAGCATTTT. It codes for CASSKKRGSNQPQHF.

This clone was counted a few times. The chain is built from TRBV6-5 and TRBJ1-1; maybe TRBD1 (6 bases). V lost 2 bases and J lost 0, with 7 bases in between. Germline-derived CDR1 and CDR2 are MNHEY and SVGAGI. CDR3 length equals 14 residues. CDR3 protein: CASSYGTLNTEAFF. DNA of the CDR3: TGTGCCAGCAGTTACGGGACATTGAACACTGAAGCTTTCTTT.

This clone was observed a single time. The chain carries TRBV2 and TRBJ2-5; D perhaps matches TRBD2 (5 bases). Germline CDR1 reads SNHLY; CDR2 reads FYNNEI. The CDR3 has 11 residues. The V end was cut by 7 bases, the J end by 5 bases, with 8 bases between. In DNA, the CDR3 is TGTGCCAGCAAGGACTCCGAGACCCAGTACTTC. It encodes CASKDSETQYF.

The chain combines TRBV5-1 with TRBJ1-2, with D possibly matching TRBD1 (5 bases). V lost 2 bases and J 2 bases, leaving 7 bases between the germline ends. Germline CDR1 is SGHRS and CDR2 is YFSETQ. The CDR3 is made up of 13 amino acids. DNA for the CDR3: TGCGCCAGCAGCTTACAGGAGAACTATGGCTACACCTTC. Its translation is CASSLQENYGYTF.

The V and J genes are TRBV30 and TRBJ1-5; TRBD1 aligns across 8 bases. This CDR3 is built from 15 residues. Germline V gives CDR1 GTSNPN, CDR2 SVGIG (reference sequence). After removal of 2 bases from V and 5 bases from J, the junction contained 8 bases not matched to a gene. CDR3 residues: CAWSLGTGGDQPQHF. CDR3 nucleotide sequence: TGTGCCTGGAGTCTCGGGACAGGTGGCGATCAGCCCCAGCATTTT.

DNA for the CDR3: TGTGCCAGCAGCTTAATTTCTGGGGGCGCGGGCAATCAGCCCCAGCATTTT. As protein: CASSLISGGAGNQPQHF. The rearrangement joins TRBV7-9 to TRBJ1-5; D is perhaps TRBD1 (6 bases). Trimming stripped 2 bases from V and 2 bases from J, with 16 bases between. The CDR3 is made up of 17 amino acids. Germline V gives CDR1 SEHNR, CDR2 FQNEAQ (reference sequence).

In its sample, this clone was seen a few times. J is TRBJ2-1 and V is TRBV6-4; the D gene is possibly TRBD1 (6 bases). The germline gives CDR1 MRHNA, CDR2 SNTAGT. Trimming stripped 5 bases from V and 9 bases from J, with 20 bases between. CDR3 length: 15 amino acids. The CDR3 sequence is CASSQGAGERGEQFF. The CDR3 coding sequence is TGTGCCAGCAGTCAAGGGGCAGGGGAAAGGGGTGAGCAGTTCTTC.

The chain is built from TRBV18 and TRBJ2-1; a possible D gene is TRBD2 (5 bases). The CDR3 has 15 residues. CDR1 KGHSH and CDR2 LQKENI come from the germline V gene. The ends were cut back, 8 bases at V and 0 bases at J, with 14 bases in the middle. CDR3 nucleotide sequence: TGTGCCAGCACCCAGCGGCGGAGCTCCTACAATGAGCAGTTCTTC. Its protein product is CASTQRRSSYNEQFF. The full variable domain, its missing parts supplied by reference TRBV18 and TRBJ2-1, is NAGVMQNPRHLVRRRGQEARLRCSPMKGHSHVYWYRQLPEEGLKFMVYLQKENIIDESGMPKERFSAEFPKEGPSILRIQQVVRGDSAAYFCASTQRRSSYNEQFFGPGTRLTVL.

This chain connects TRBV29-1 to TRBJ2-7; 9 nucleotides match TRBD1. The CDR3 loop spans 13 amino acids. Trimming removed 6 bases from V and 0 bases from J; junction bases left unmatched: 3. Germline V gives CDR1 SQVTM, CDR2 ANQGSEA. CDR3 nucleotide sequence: TGCAGCGTGGGGACAGGGTACTCCTACGAGCAGTACTTC. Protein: CSVGTGYSYEQYF.

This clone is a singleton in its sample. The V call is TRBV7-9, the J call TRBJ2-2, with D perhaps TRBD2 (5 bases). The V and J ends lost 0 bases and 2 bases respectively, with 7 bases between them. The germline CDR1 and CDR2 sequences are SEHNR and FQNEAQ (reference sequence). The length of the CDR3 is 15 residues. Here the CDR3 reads CASSLARANTGELFF. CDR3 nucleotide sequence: TGTGCCAGCAGCTTAGCGCGGGCTAACACCGGGGAGCTGTTTTTT.

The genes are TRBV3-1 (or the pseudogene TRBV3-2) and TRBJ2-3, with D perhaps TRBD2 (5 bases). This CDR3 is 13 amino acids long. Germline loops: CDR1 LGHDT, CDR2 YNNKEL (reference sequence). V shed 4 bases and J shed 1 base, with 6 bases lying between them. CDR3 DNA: TGTGCCAGCAGCCGTAGCGGCACAGATACGCAGTATTTT. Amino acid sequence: CASSRSGTDTQYF.

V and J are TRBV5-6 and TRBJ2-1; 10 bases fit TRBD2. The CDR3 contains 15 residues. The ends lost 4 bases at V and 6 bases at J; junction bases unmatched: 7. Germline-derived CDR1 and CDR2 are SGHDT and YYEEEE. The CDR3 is CASSLTSGMFNEQFF. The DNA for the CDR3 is TGTGCCAGCAGCCTAACTAGCGGGATGTTCAATGAGCAGTTCTTC.

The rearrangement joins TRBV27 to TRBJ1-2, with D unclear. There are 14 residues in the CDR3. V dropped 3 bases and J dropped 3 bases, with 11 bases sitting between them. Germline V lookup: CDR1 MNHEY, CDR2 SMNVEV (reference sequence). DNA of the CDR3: TGTGCCAGCAGTTTCTCCGGACTCCACTATGGCTACACCTTC. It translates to CASSFSGLHYGYTF.

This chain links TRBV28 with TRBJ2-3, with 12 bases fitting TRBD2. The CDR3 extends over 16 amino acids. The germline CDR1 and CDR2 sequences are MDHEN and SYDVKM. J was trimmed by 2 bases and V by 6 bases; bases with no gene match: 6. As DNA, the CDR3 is TGTGCCAGCAGCCAAACTAGCGGGGGGTCCACAGATACGCAGTATTTT. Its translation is CASSQTSGGSTDTQYF. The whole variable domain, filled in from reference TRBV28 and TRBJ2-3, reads DVKVTQSSRYLVKRTGEKVFLECVQDMDHENMFWYRQDPGLGLRLIYFSYDVKMKEKGDIPEGYSVSREKKERFSLILESASTNQTSMYLCASSQTSGGSTDTQYFGPGTRLTVL.

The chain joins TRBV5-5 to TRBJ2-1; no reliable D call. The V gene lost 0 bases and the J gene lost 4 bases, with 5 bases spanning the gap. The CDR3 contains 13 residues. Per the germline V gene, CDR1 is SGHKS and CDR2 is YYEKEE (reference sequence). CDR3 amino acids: CASSLESYNEQFF. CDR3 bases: TGTGCCAGCAGCTTGGAATCATACAATGAGCAGTTCTTC.

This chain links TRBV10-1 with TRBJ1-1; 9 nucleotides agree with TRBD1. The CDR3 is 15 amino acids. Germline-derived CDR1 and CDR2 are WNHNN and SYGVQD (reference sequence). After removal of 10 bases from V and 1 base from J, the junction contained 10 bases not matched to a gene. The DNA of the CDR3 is TGCGCCACGAAAGCCGGGACAGGGAAGAACACTGAAGCTTTCTTT. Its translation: CATKAGTGKNTEAFF.

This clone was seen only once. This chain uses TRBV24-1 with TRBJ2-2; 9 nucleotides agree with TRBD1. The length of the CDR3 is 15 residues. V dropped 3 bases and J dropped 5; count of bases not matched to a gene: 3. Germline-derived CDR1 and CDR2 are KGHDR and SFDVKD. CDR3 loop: CATSDRDRGTGELFF. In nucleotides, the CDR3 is TGTGCCACCAGTGATCGAGACAGGGGGACCGGGGAGCTGTTTTTT.